This T cell receptor (beta chain) came from a study of blood T cells in healthy people across ages (dated by TCRdb to 2014 to 2015). In terms of the full investigation: In model experiments, template switching captured roughly one uniquely barcoded TCR beta cDNA molecule for every two T cells. The study analyzed two additional independent replicas of 1 million unique cDNA reads from the same blood draw for two donors, one aged 18 to 29 and one aged 80 or older. To avoid experimental bias, donors of different ages were randomly spread across the sequencing lanes. The donors were split into four age groups: young (average about 15 years), middle-aged (about 40), aged (about 56) and long-lived (roughly 86). To track age-related changes in TCR beta repertoire diversity, the study relied on deep sequencing normalized with unique cDNA molecular identifiers.

For this clonotype: No cognate antigen has been identified for it. No clone much larger than this one lies a single base away; base qualities are absent.

V loses 4 bases of germline sequence and J loses 5 bases, and the interval between the two ends is 20 bases. Including the terminal cysteine and phenylalanine, the CDR3 comprises 16 residues. The kept DNA is CDR3 alone, 48 bases in frame from the first base. In the germline V gene, CDR1 corresponds to MGHRA and CDR2 to YSYEKL. To prepare the library, 5' RACE was applied. The second PCR ran for roughly 6 to 11 cycles and used a J-beta primer mix along with a sample-barcoded 5' primer. Each TCR beta cDNA molecule received a unique molecular identifier from a template-switch 5' adaptor carrying 12 random nucleotides. At least 3 million CDR3-containing paired-end reads were obtained from each sample. First-strand cDNA was synthesized from all RNA with the Mint cDNA synthesis kit, primed by a TRBC-specific oligonucleotide. All cDNA was treated with uracil-DNA glycosylase and then went through a first 18-cycle PCR with the universal primers M1SS and BC2_uni_R. The authors processed their data as follows. Each sample was normalized by randomly selecting 1 million high-quality reads, each carrying a distinct molecular identifier. Instead of being binned into consensus sequences, reads with shared molecular identifiers were discarded. MiTCR, run with a Q25 quality threshold and the strictest error-elimination algorithm, handled CDR3 identification, clonotype clustering and error correction. A nonparametric unseen species model with Euler transformation was used to estimate lower-bound total TCR beta diversity. TCRdb reworked the public reads: Q25 trimming with fastp, MiXCR clone assembly, productive beta chains retained. Rows are combined by CDR3 protein, so each entry shows the most common genes and DNA. TCRdb's processing, not the study's, gives the V and J calls here. For this sample there are 1,800,000 or so distinct CDR3 sequences; more than 35% appear just once. The ten largest make up more than 20% of the sample.

The donors were some 36 Caucasian individuals from Russia, aged roughly 6 to 90 years, who were systemically healthy. Around 9.8 milliliters of peripheral blood were collected from each donor into EDTA-treated Vacutainer tubes. Ficoll-Paque density-gradient centrifugation was used to isolate PBMCs, with at least 6.5 million per sample. Trizol reagent was used to extract total RNA from PBMCs, with at least 6 micrograms per sample. For every donor, an aliquot of PBMCs went through flow cytometry to measure the percentages of naive CD45RAhigh/CD27high T cells. What the study reported, not specific to this receptor: Because donor CMV infection status was unknown, age-related changes in expanded clonotypes were potentially confounded. Compared with the aged group, the long-lived group had more naive CD4+ T cells, fewer expanded clones and increased TCR diversity, a pattern suggesting age selection. There was a strong correlation between observed TCR beta diversity and the percentage of naive T cells measured by flow cytometry. Estimates of total diversity from one million sequenced T cells were regarded as lower bounds and underestimates. Bulk unsorted PBMC profiling prevented conclusive comparison of naive and antigen-experienced compartments. Observed TCR beta diversity per million T cells fell roughly linearly with age, and a significant reduction was already apparent by age around 39.

This chain is built from TRBV4-1 and TRBJ1-2; matching of 6 bases hints at TRBD1 as the D gene. The material sequenced was blood. The source is a human donor in good health. In nucleotide form, the sequence is TGCGCCAGCAGCCGAGAAGGAGGGGGGGAGCAATATGGCTACACCTTC. Translated, it reads CASSREGGGEQYGYTF.